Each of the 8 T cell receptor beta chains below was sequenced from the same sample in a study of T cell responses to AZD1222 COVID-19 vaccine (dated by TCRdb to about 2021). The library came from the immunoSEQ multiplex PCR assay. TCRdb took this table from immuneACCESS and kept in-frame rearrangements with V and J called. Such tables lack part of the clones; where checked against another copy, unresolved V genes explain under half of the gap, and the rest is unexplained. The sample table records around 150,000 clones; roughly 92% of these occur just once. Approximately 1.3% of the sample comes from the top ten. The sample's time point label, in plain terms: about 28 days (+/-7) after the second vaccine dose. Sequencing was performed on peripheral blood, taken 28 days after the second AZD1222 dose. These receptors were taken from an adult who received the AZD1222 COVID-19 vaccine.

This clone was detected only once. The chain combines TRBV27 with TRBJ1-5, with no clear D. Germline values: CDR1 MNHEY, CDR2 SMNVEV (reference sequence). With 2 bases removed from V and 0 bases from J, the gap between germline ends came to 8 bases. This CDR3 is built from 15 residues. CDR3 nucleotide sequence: TGTGCCAGCAGTTTACGGGCAGGTAGCAATCAGCCCCAGCATTTT. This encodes CASSLRAGSNQPQHF.

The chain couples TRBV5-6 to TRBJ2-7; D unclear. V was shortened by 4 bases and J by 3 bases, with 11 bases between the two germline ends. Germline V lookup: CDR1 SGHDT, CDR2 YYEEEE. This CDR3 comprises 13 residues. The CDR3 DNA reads TGTGCCAGCAGCGCAAATTGGAACTACGAGCAGTACTTC. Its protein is CASSANWNYEQYF.

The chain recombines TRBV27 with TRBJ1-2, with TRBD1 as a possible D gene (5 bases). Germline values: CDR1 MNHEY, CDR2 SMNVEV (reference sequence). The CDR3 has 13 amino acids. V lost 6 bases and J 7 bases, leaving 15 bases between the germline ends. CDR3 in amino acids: CASSPITGSGYTF. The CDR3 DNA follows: TGTGCCAGCAGCCCAATTACAGGTTCTGGCTACACCTTC.

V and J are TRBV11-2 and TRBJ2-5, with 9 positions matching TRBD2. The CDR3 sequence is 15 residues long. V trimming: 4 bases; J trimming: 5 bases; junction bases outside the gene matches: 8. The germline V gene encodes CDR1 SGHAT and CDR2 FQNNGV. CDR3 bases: TGTGCCAGCAGCTCGGTAGCGGGAGATTTGGAGACCCAGTACTTC. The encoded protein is CASSSVAGDLETQYF.

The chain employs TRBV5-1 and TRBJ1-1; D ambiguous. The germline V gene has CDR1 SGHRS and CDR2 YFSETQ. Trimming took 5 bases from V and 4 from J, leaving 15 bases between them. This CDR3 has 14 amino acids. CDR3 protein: CASRPRGDGTEAFF. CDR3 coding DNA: TGCGCCAGCAGACCACGGGGAGATGGCACTGAAGCTTTCTTT.

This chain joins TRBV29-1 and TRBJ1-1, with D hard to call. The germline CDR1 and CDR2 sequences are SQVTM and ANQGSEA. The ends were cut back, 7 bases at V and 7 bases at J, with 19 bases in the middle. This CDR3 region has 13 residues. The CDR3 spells CSGGRGAPDEAFF. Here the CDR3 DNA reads TGCAGCGGAGGTAGAGGAGCGCCTGATGAAGCTTTCTTT.

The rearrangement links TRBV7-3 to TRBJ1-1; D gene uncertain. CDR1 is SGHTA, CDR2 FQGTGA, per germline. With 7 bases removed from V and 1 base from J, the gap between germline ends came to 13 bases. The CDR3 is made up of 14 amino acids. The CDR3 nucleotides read TGTGCCAGCATCCGTTCAGAACGGAACACTGAAGCTTTCTTT. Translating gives CASIRSERNTEAFF.

DNA of the CDR3: TGTGCCAGCAGCTTAGTGGCGACAGGGGGCGTAACCTACGAGCAGTACTTC. It codes for CASSLVATGGVTYEQYF. This chain connects TRBV7-8 to TRBJ2-7; 10 nucleotides line up with TRBD1. Trimming removed 1 base from V and 2 bases from J; junction bases left unmatched: 8. There are 17 residues in the CDR3. Germline-derived CDR1 and CDR2 are SGHVS and FQNEAQ.